This is a list of T cell receptor beta chains from one sample in a study of vaccination effects on CD4 cells after COVID-19. Only in-frame clones appear in the TCRdb table, and some are missing; sequencing was by immunoSEQ multiplex PCR. The sample contains roughly 20,000 clones, 72% of which appear only once. These receptors' targets are unknown. The specimen comprised CD4+ T cells from PBMCs cultured with HCoV-NL63 spike peptides, sampled after COVID-19 vaccination. Source of these receptors: a human donor who received a COVID-19 vaccine. Each CDR3 is given with its conserved first and last residue. Each record gives: D gene, J gene, clone size, V gene, CDR3 DNA, CDR3 protein. The D gene is left open where the match is weak. Clone size appears in some rows only: once, few, many, or a class for an expanded clone.

d_gene: .
j_gene: TRBJ1-1
abundance: .
v_gene: TRBV20-1
CDR3nt: TGCAGTGTTCGTGGGGTTCAAGCTTTCTTT
CDR3aa: CSVRGVQAFF

d_gene: .
j_gene: TRBJ1-1
abundance: .
v_gene: TRBV12-3/TRBV12-4
CDR3nt: TGTGCCAGCAGTTTAGGTGACGGACCTAAACCCTTT
CDR3aa: CASSLGDGPKPF

d_gene: TRBD1
j_gene: TRBJ1-1
abundance: .
v_gene: TRBV6-4
CDR3nt: TGTGCCAGCAGTGACGGGACAGGAGCTTTCTTT
CDR3aa: CASSDGTGAFF

d_gene: .
j_gene: TRBJ1-3
abundance: few
v_gene: TRBV3-1/TRBV3-2
CDR3nt: TGTGCCAGCAGCCGCGGACAGACCTCTGGAAACACCATATATTTT
CDR3aa: CASSRGQTSGNTIYF

d_gene: .
j_gene: TRBJ2-3
abundance: .
v_gene: TRBV5-1
CDR3nt: TGCGCCAGCTTGCGACTTTCCGCCCGCACAGATACGCAGTATTTT
CDR3aa: CASLRLSARTDTQYF

d_gene: .
j_gene: TRBJ2-5
abundance: .
v_gene: TRBV6-5
CDR3nt: TGTGCCAGCAGACAGCGTCGGGAGACCCAGTACTTC
CDR3aa: CASRQRRETQYF

d_gene: .
j_gene: TRBJ2-2
abundance: .
v_gene: TRBV5-8
CDR3nt: TGTGCCAGCAGCTTGATCACCACCGGGGAGCTGTTTTTT
CDR3aa: CASSLITTGELFF

d_gene: .
j_gene: TRBJ1-5
abundance: few
v_gene: TRBV2
CDR3nt: TGTGCCAGCAGTGTGGAGGGTAATCAGCCCCAGCATTTT
CDR3aa: CASSVEGNQPQHF

d_gene: .
j_gene: TRBJ2-5
abundance: .
v_gene: TRBV4-2
CDR3nt: TGTGCCAGCAGCCAAGATACGGGGGCTGTTCGGGAGACCCAGTACTTC
CDR3aa: CASSQDTGAVRETQYF

d_gene: .
j_gene: TRBJ1-4
abundance: once
v_gene: TRBV6-5
CDR3nt: TGTGCCAGCAACAGGGAGACTAATGAAAAACTGTTTTTT
CDR3aa: CASNRETNEKLFF

d_gene: TRBD1
j_gene: TRBJ1-1
abundance: .
v_gene: TRBV10-1
CDR3nt: TGCGCCAGCAGTGAAGGACAGGCTGAAGCTTTCTTT
CDR3aa: CASSEGQAEAFF

d_gene: TRBD1
j_gene: TRBJ2-7
abundance: .
v_gene: TRBV6-5
CDR3nt: TGTGCCAGCAGTTCCCCGGGACAGGGGCGCTACGAGCAGTACTTC
CDR3aa: CASSSPGQGRYEQYF

d_gene: .
j_gene: TRBJ2-6
abundance: .
v_gene: TRBV30
CDR3nt: TGTGCCTGGAGTGAAAAGCCTGCTGGGGCCAACGTCCTGACTTTC
CDR3aa: CAWSEKPAGANVLTF

d_gene: .
j_gene: TRBJ1-3
abundance: .
v_gene: TRBV5-1
CDR3nt: TGCGCCAGCAGCAGAAGGGGTGCTGGAAACACCATATATTTT
CDR3aa: CASSRRGAGNTIYF

d_gene: .
j_gene: TRBJ2-7
abundance: .
v_gene: TRBV7-9
CDR3nt: TGTGCCAGCAGCTTAGGAGGAATCTCCTACGAGCAGTACTTC
CDR3aa: CASSLGGISYEQYF

d_gene: TRBD2
j_gene: TRBJ2-3
abundance: .
v_gene: TRBV5-1
CDR3nt: TGCGCCAGCAGCTTGGCGCAAGTAGCGGGGGCGGATACGCAGTATTTT
CDR3aa: CASSLAQVAGADTQYF

d_gene: .
j_gene: TRBJ2-2
abundance: .
v_gene: TRBV12-1
CDR3nt: TGTGCCAGCAGTCATACCACACCCGGGACTAGCGGGAGGGGGAACACCGGGGAGCTGTTTTTT
CDR3aa: CASSHTTPGTSGRGNTGELFF

d_gene: TRBD2
j_gene: TRBJ2-1
abundance: few
v_gene: TRBV6-2/TRBV6-3
CDR3nt: TGTGCCAGCAGTAGGACTAGCGGGAGCCTACCTTACAATGAGCAGTTCTTC
CDR3aa: CASSRTSGSLPYNEQFF

d_gene: .
j_gene: TRBJ1-1
abundance: once
v_gene: TRBV4-2
CDR3nt: TGTGCCAGCAGCCAAGTAGCCGGAGGGCAGGGAAACACTGAAGCTTTCTTT
CDR3aa: CASSQVAGGQGNTEAFF

d_gene: .
j_gene: TRBJ2-1
abundance: .
v_gene: TRBV2
CDR3nt: TGTGCCAGCAGTGAGATTCCGGCGGGGGAGCAGTTCTTC
CDR3aa: CASSEIPAGEQFF

d_gene: .
j_gene: TRBJ2-3
abundance: .
v_gene: TRBV13
CDR3nt: TGTGCCAGCAGCTTAGTTCTCCCCCAATCCCGCACAGATACGCAGTATTTT
CDR3aa: CASSLVLPQSRTDTQYF

d_gene: .
j_gene: TRBJ1-4
abundance: .
v_gene: TRBV18
CDR3nt: TGTGCCAGCTCACCAAGAGGGAGCAGGAGGGATGAAAAACTGTTTTTT
CDR3aa: CASSPRGSRRDEKLFF

d_gene: .
j_gene: TRBJ1-2
abundance: .
v_gene: TRBV29-1
CDR3nt: TGCAGCGTGGTGACAGGAGAAGTGGGAGGCTACACCTTC
CDR3aa: CSVVTGEVGGYTF

d_gene: TRBD1
j_gene: TRBJ1-4
abundance: .
v_gene: TRBV19
CDR3nt: TGTGCCAGCGTTCGGGGGACAGCTAATGAAAAACTGTTTTTT
CDR3aa: CASVRGTANEKLFF

d_gene: TRBD2
j_gene: TRBJ2-5
abundance: .
v_gene: TRBV5-4
CDR3nt: TGTGCCAGCAGCTTGGTACTAGCGGGAGATGCAGGAGAGACCCAGTACTTC
CDR3aa: CASSLVLAGDAGETQYF

d_gene: .
j_gene: TRBJ1-1
abundance: .
v_gene: TRBV5-1
CDR3nt: TGCGCCAGCAGCGGGGGGGGCGCGAACACTGAAGCTTTCTTT
CDR3aa: CASSGGGANTEAFF

d_gene: .
j_gene: TRBJ1-1
abundance: .
v_gene: TRBV5-1
CDR3nt: TGCGCCAGCAGCCTACAGGGTTTGTGGACTGAAGCTTTCTTT
CDR3aa: CASSLQGLWTEAFF

d_gene: .
j_gene: TRBJ2-7
abundance: .
v_gene: TRBV7-8
CDR3nt: TGTGCCAGCAGCTCTCACGGGACTGAATACGAGCAGTACTTC
CDR3aa: CASSSHGTEYEQYF

d_gene: .
j_gene: TRBJ1-4
abundance: once
v_gene: TRBV6-5
CDR3nt: TGTGCCAGCAGTTACCCCCCCGTTTATGAAAAACTGTTTTTT
CDR3aa: CASSYPPVYEKLFF

d_gene: .
j_gene: TRBJ2-1
abundance: .
v_gene: TRBV4-1
CDR3nt: TGCGCCAGCAGCCAAGGCGGGTCTCTTGCGATTAGCTCCTACAATGAGCAGTTCTTC
CDR3aa: CASSQGGSLAISSYNEQFF

d_gene: .
j_gene: TRBJ2-7
abundance: .
v_gene: TRBV18
CDR3nt: TGTGCCAGCTCACCAGGAGGGGCACAGGTGGCCTACGAGCAGTACTTC
CDR3aa: CASSPGGAQVAYEQYF

d_gene: .
j_gene: TRBJ2-4
abundance: .
v_gene: TRBV18
CDR3nt: TGTGCCAGCTCACCACCGGGGACGAGGCCGTCCAAAAACATTCAGTACTTC
CDR3aa: CASSPPGTRPSKNIQYF

d_gene: TRBD1
j_gene: TRBJ1-4
abundance: .
v_gene: TRBV5-1
CDR3nt: TGCGCCAGCAGCTTAGGGGGCTGGGATAGGGAAAAACTGTTTTTT
CDR3aa: CASSLGGWDREKLFF

d_gene: TRBD1
j_gene: TRBJ2-7
abundance: .
v_gene: TRBV5-4
CDR3nt: TGTGCCAGCAGCTTGGGGCAGGGGGTGATCTACGAGCAGTACTTC
CDR3aa: CASSLGQGVIYEQYF

d_gene: .
j_gene: TRBJ1-2
abundance: .
v_gene: TRBV4-2
CDR3nt: TGTGCCAGCAGCCAAGAATTAGACAGGAGAAAAAATGGCTACACCTTC
CDR3aa: CASSQELDRRKNGYTF

d_gene: .
j_gene: TRBJ2-7
abundance: .
v_gene: TRBV10-1
CDR3nt: TGCGCCAGCAGTGAGTCGTTTTACGAGCAGTACTTC
CDR3aa: CASSESFYEQYF

d_gene: .
j_gene: TRBJ2-5
abundance: few
v_gene: TRBV6-5
CDR3nt: TGTGCCAGCAGAAACCAAGAGACCCAGTACTTC
CDR3aa: CASRNQETQYF

d_gene: .
j_gene: TRBJ2-3
abundance: .
v_gene: TRBV11-2
CDR3nt: TGTGCCAGCAGCTTAGATCTGCCCGGAACTAGCACAGATACGCAGTATTTT
CDR3aa: CASSLDLPGTSTDTQYF

d_gene: .
j_gene: TRBJ2-7
abundance: .
v_gene: TRBV4-1
CDR3nt: TGCGCCAGCAGCCAAGAGACAGCCCGCTACGAGCAGTACTTC
CDR3aa: CASSQETARYEQYF

d_gene: TRBD1
j_gene: TRBJ1-5
abundance: .
v_gene: TRBV7-9
CDR3nt: TGTGCCAGCAGCTTTCAGGGGGATCAGCCCCAGCATTTT
CDR3aa: CASSFQGDQPQHF

d_gene: TRBD1
j_gene: TRBJ2-2
abundance: .
v_gene: TRBV5-1
CDR3nt: TGCGCCAGCAGATTGGGACAGTCGAACACCGGGGAGCTGTTTTTT
CDR3aa: CASRLGQSNTGELFF

d_gene: .
j_gene: TRBJ1-4
abundance: .
v_gene: TRBV6-5
CDR3nt: TGTGCCAGCGCCAGGGCATGGGAACTGTTTTTT
CDR3aa: CASARAWELFF

d_gene: TRBD1
j_gene: TRBJ2-2
abundance: once
v_gene: TRBV3-1/TRBV3-2
CDR3nt: TGTGCCAGCAGCCCACGGGACAGGAGGGCCGGGGAGCTGTTTTTT
CDR3aa: CASSPRDRRAGELFF

d_gene: TRBD2
j_gene: TRBJ2-6
abundance: .
v_gene: TRBV6-5
CDR3nt: TGTGCCAGCAGTTACTCAGGGAGGGCTGGGGCCAACGTCCTGACTTTC
CDR3aa: CASSYSGRAGANVLTF

d_gene: TRBD2
j_gene: TRBJ2-1
abundance: few
v_gene: TRBV6-4
CDR3nt: TGTGCCAGTGCGGGGGGTGGCTCCTACAATGAGCAGTTCTTC
CDR3aa: CASAGGGSYNEQFF

d_gene: .
j_gene: TRBJ2-7
abundance: .
v_gene: TRBV19
CDR3nt: TGTGCCAGTAGTATAGATGCGGGTGTCTACGAGCAGTACTTC
CDR3aa: CASSIDAGVYEQYF

d_gene: .
j_gene: TRBJ2-5
abundance: few
v_gene: TRBV18
CDR3nt: TGTGCCAGCTCACTCAACAGGCAAGAGACCCAGTACTTC
CDR3aa: CASSLNRQETQYF

d_gene: .
j_gene: TRBJ1-1
abundance: .
v_gene: TRBV10-1
CDR3nt: TGCGCCAGCAGCAGTGGGTGGAACACTGAAGCTTTCTTT
CDR3aa: CASSSGWNTEAFF

d_gene: .
j_gene: TRBJ2-1
abundance: .
v_gene: TRBV27
CDR3nt: TGTGCCAGCAGTGTATGGGCAGGGCGAAATAATGAGCAGTTCTTC
CDR3aa: CASSVWAGRNNEQFF

d_gene: .
j_gene: TRBJ2-7
abundance: .
v_gene: TRBV9
CDR3nt: TGTGCCAGCAGCGTAGAGCTCTCCTACGAGCAGTACTTC
CDR3aa: CASSVELSYEQYF

d_gene: .
j_gene: TRBJ2-1
abundance: .
v_gene: TRBV10-3
CDR3nt: TGTGCCATCAGTGAACGGGATGAGCAGTTCTTC
CDR3aa: CAISERDEQFF

d_gene: .
j_gene: TRBJ2-2
abundance: once
v_gene: TRBV19
CDR3nt: TGTGCCAGTAGGGAGGACAGAGTCACCGGGGAGCTGTTTTTT
CDR3aa: CASREDRVTGELFF

d_gene: TRBD1
j_gene: TRBJ1-1
abundance: .
v_gene: TRBV5-1
CDR3nt: TGCGCCAGCAGCTTGGACTTACAGGGGGCGGGGGGCGTGAACACTGAAGCTTTCTTT
CDR3aa: CASSLDLQGAGGVNTEAFF

d_gene: TRBD2
j_gene: TRBJ2-3
abundance: few
v_gene: TRBV10-1
CDR3nt: TGCGCCAGCAGTCCAGTGAGCGGGAGTACCACAGATACGCAGTATTTT
CDR3aa: CASSPVSGSTTDTQYF

d_gene: .
j_gene: TRBJ1-3
abundance: .
v_gene: TRBV6-5
CDR3nt: TGTGCCAGCATTCTCCACTCTGGAAACACCATATATTTT
CDR3aa: CASILHSGNTIYF